This TCR beta chain emerged from a study of cytomegalovirus exposure and HLA in healthy donors. Study details: Samples from HLA-typed donors yielded 85 million to 95 million unique TCRs in an early data release.

The study's findings and limits: TCR beta chain V- and J-gene trimming was linked, in a later analysis, to a missense variant in DCLRE1C. Confirmation was obtained in vitro that a few CMV-associated chains are specific for CMV antigens.

This clone was seen more than once but under ten times. Antigen unknown. The same CDR3 arises from other DNA sequences in this sample as well. Researchers ran the PCR with 60 Vbeta and 13 Jbeta primers. Repertoires were generated with immunoSEQ multiplex PCR, while TCRdb's copy carries only in-frame clones and drops some. The sample carries about 160,000 clones, about 65% recorded once. Those who donated were healthy bone marrow donors. Unmatched junction bases numbered 6, after V lost 4 bases and J lost 7 bases. Germline values: CDR1 SGHNT, CDR2 YYREEE (reference sequence). The CDR3 has 14 residues. This clonotype originated in a man aged 35 to 55 in good health and CMV-seropositive. The genes are TRBV5-4 and TRBJ1-3; TRBD1 matches 9 bases. The sample consisted of PBMCs. CDR3 bases: TGTGCCAGCAGCCCGGGACAGGGTCGTAACACCATATATTTT. This sequence encodes CASSPGQGRNTIYF.